This entry lists 7 T cell receptor beta chains sequenced from one sample in a study of blood T cell repertoires in COVID-19. Data came from immunoSEQ multiplex PCR; TCRdb stores just in-frame clones and leaves some out. The data contain 140,000 to 150,000 clones, about nine tenths of them seen just once; the ten biggest clones take up about 4.4%. The sample comprised PBMCs or T cells enriched from blood (not recorded which). The receptors stem from a middle-aged man who had recovered from COVID-19.

The gene calls are TRBV25-1 and TRBJ1-1; 8 positions match TRBD1. This CDR3 region has 14 residues. Per germline, CDR1 MGHDK and CDR2 SYGVNS. Losses at the gene ends were 6 bases for V and 0 bases for J; bases not matched to a gene: 3. In DNA form, the CDR3 reads TGTGCCAGCAGGGGACAGGCCATGAACACTGAAGCTTTCTTT. Residues: CASRGQAMNTEAFF. The complete variable domain, with remaining parts taken from reference TRBV25-1 and TRBJ1-1, reads EADIYQTPRYLVIGTGKKITLECSQTMGHDKMYWYQQDPGMELHLIHYSYGVNSTEKGDLSSESTVSRIRTEHFPLTLESARPSHTSQYLCASRGQAMNTEAFFGQGTRLTVV.

J is TRBJ1-2 and V is TRBV6-4; D might be TRBD1 (5 bases). The length of the CDR3 is 12 residues. The germline V and J ends were trimmed by 3 bases and 8 bases, with 10 bases remaining between them. Germline V gives CDR1 MRHNA, CDR2 SNTAGT. The CDR3 loop is CASSEGGVGYTF. The CDR3 region has the DNA TGTGCCAGCAGTGAGGGGGGAGTAGGCTACACCTTC.

This clone appeared once. V is TRBV2 and J is TRBJ2-3, with D perhaps TRBD1 (6 bases). The CDR3 runs to 16 residues. Germline V lookup: CDR1 SNHLY, CDR2 FYNNEI. V was cut by 5 bases and J by 0 bases, with 15 bases left in between. As DNA, the CDR3 is TGTGCCAGCAGTTCCTCCCGGACAGAGAGCACAGATACGCAGTATTTT. Protein product: CASSSSRTESTDTQYF.

This clone appeared once. The chain combines TRBV19 with TRBJ2-3; TRBD1 might be the D (6 bases). The CDR3 extends over 15 amino acids. V was pared by 2 bases and J by 3 bases, with 12 bases between. Germline V gene lookup returns CDR1 LNHDA and CDR2 SQIVND (reference sequence). CDR3 region: CASSINRAKTDTQYF. In nucleotides, the CDR3 is TGTGCCAGTAGTATAAACAGGGCAAAGACAGATACGCAGTATTTT.

The chain recombines TRBV6-1 with TRBJ1-2, with D possibly matching TRBD1 (6 bases). The V end was cut by 3 bases, the J end by 5 bases, with 25 bases between. CDR3 size: 18 residues. Germline V lookup: CDR1 MNHNS, CDR2 SASEGT. CDR3 in amino acids: CASSDSSPSTGSGYGYTF. The CDR3 coding sequence is TGTGCCAGCAGTGATTCATCTCCCTCAACAGGGAGCGGATATGGCTACACCTTC.

This chain links TRBV19 with TRBJ1-2; 7 bases match TRBD1. The CDR3 is 14 amino acids. The germline V gene has CDR1 LNHDA and CDR2 SQIVND (reference sequence). Trimming cost V 8 bases and J 5 bases; bases outside gene matches: 11. Here the CDR3 reads CASGRPQGIYGYTF. The CDR3 nucleotides are TGTGCCAGTGGTAGACCACAGGGGATATATGGCTACACCTTC.

This chain's CDR3 is CASSFGGGVGFQPQHF. The CDR3 bases are TGTGCCAGCAGTTTTGGGGGGGGAGTCGGTTTTCAGCCCCAGCATTTT. The J gene is TRBJ1-5, the V gene TRBV28; weak D call: TRBD1 (5 bases). V was trimmed by 3 bases and J by 6 bases, leaving 18 bases between them. CDR1 is MDHEN and CDR2 is SYDVKM in the germline V gene. The CDR3 sequence is 16 residues long.